This T cell receptor (beta chain) derives from a study of beta chain features in type 1 diabetes. Overall study results and limits: Whether HLA type influences TCRB rearrangement remained unresolved here. Within each of all four CD4+ subsets, Type 1 diabetes patients had TCRB CDR3s that were moderately but significantly shorter.

Sorted CD4+ subsets: naive, central memory, regulatory, stem cell-like memory (CD45RO/CCR7/CD25/CD127/CD95/CD27 panel). Sorted populations were all over 95% pure. Germline CDR1 reads MDHEN; CDR2 reads SYDVKM. Trimming removed 4 bases at V and 2 bases at J, with 5 bases between. There are 13 residues in the CDR3. What was sequenced were expressed TCRB transcripts, since all of the isolated RNA had been reverse transcribed. Generated by immunoSEQ multiplex PCR, the TCRdb table keeps only in-frame clones and is missing some. The table lists about 27,000 clones, 56% of them singletons. A word on this clone: Its target is unknown.

V and J are TRBV28 and TRBJ2-2; D is uncertain. The receptor comes from a woman younger than 35 with type 1 diabetes. Sequencing was performed on Tregs from blood. The CDR3 nucleotides read TGTGCCAGCAGTTCTTCCAACACCGGGGAGCTGTTTTTT. As protein: CASSSSNTGELFF.